Shown below are 15 T cell receptor beta chains from a single sample sequenced in a study of cytomegalovirus exposure and HLA in healthy donors. The PCR contained 60 Vbeta and 13 Jbeta primers. Using immunoSEQ multiplex PCR, the repertoire was profiled, and TCRdb retains in-frame clones only, with some absent. The top ten clones hold roughly 8% of a sample with over 65,000 clones, roughly 75% of them seen once. Sequencing input: PBMCs. The receptors come from a man between 60 and 75 years old in good health and CMV-seropositive.

This clone has a handful of counts. The rearrangement links TRBV10-3 to TRBJ1-4; 10 nucleotides agree with TRBD1. V dropped 6 bases and J dropped 7; count of bases not matched to a gene: 11. Germline V gives CDR1 ENHRY, CDR2 SYGVKD. The CDR3 loop spans 16 amino acids. CDR3 region: CAIRVGTGDEGEKLFF. In DNA form, the CDR3 reads TGTGCCATCAGGGTCGGGACAGGGGACGAAGGTGAAAAACTGTTTTTT.

The chain uses TRBV11-2 and TRBJ2-7, with D perhaps TRBD2 (5 bases). Trimming took 1 base from V and 0 from J, leaving 13 bases between them. CDR1 is SGHAT, CDR2 FQNNGV, per germline. The CDR3 contains 16 residues. CDR3 in amino acids: CASSLVTGISSYEQYF. The CDR3, as DNA: TGTGCCAGCAGCTTAGTGACGGGGATAAGCTCCTACGAGCAGTACTTC. Full variable domain (rest looked up from reference TRBV11-2 and TRBJ2-7): EAGVAQSPRYKIIEKRQSVAFWCNPISGHATLYWYQQILGQGPKLLIQFQNNGVVDDSQLPKDRFSAERLKGVDSTLKIQPAKLEDSAVYLCASSLVTGISSYEQYFGPGTRLTVT.

This chain connects TRBV5-4 to TRBJ2-2; 9 bases line up with TRBD2. The CDR3 has 17 amino acids. V lost 4 bases to trimming and J lost 6 bases; unmatched junction nucleotides: 13. Germline V gene data show CDR1 as SGHNT and CDR2 as YYREEE (reference sequence). This chain's CDR3 is CASSPTVSGGIAGELFF. The CDR3 DNA follows: TGTGCCAGCAGCCCAACCGTTAGCGGGGGAATCGCCGGGGAGCTGTTTTTT.

The chain employs TRBV11-2 and TRBJ2-3; the match to TRBD2 covers 12 bases. Looked up from germline, CDR1 is SGHAT and CDR2 is FQNNGV. The V gene end was trimmed by 4 bases and the J gene end by 8 bases; junction bases not matched to a gene: 10. CDR3 length equals 16 residues. The CDR3 nucleotides are TGTGCCAGCAGCTCCCGACGTCTAGCGGGAGGGCCTACGCAGTATTTT. It is translated as CASSSRRLAGGPTQYF.

This clone was counted only a few times. V gene TRBV19 combines with J gene TRBJ1-6; 10 nucleotides agree with TRBD1. CDR3 length equals 17 residues. The germline CDR1 and CDR2 sequences are LNHDA and SQIVND (reference sequence). The V gene end was trimmed by 0 bases and the J gene end by 7 bases; junction bases not matched to a gene: 6. The CDR3 here is CASSIDLDRGGNSPLHF. CDR3 sequence (DNA): TGTGCCAGTAGTATAGATCTGGACAGGGGGGGAAATTCACCCCTCCACTTT.

The chain is built from TRBV11-3 and TRBJ2-2, with D tentatively TRBD1 (6 bases). CDR1 SGHNT and CDR2 YENEEA come from the germline V gene. This CDR3 contains 15 residues. The V gene lost 5 bases and the J gene lost 1 base, with 11 bases spanning the gap. CDR3 sequence (DNA): TGTGCCAGCAGCCCCGGACAGTTGAACACCGGGGAGCTGTTTTTT. Amino acids: CASSPGQLNTGELFF.

The chain joins TRBV6-1 to TRBJ2-5; 8 bases are a match to TRBD1. The end of the DNA aligns better with TRBJ2-7, so the J call may be wrong. The CDR3 is 15 residues long. The germline V gene has CDR1 MNHNS and CDR2 SASEGT. The CDR3, as DNA: TGTGCCAGCAGTGTGACCGGGACAGGAACCTACGAGCAGTACTTC. It codes for CASSVTGTGTYEQYF.

This chain uses TRBV5-1 with TRBJ2-3; the match to TRBD1 covers 9 bases. The CDR3 spans 15 residues. CDR1 SGHRS and CDR2 YFSETQ come from the germline V gene. V lost 5 bases to trimming and J lost 2 bases; unmatched junction nucleotides: 6. CDR3 region: CASSSGTGFTDTQYF. The CDR3 nucleotides read TGCGCCAGCAGTTCGGGGACAGGGTTCACAGATACGCAGTATTTT.

The chain links TRBV11-2 to TRBJ2-5, with 8 nucleotides matching TRBD2. Trimming cost V 0 bases and J 4 bases; bases outside gene matches: 10. This CDR3 region has 17 residues. Germline CDR1 and CDR2: SGHAT and FQNNGV. The CDR3 is CASSLDQSGGGRETQYF. The CDR3 nucleotides are TGTGCCAGCAGCTTAGATCAGTCCGGGGGGGGCCGAGAGACCCAGTACTTC.

The sample holds a few counts of this clone. The J gene is TRBJ2-5, the V gene TRBV2; TRBD2 aligns across 13 bases. The germline CDR1 and CDR2 sequences are SNHLY and FYNNEI. With V trimmed by 7 bases and J by 2 bases, 4 bases remained unmatched. The CDR3 sequence is 15 residues long. The chain's CDR3 is CASTRGLAGQETQYF. The DNA for the CDR3 is TGTGCCAGCACCCGGGGACTAGCGGGGCAAGAGACCCAGTACTTC.

This rearrangement joins TRBV19 to TRBJ1-2; 9 bases map to TRBD1. The ends lost 6 bases at V and 6 bases at J; junction bases unmatched: 8. Germline CDR1 LNHDA, CDR2 SQIVND (reference sequence). The length of the CDR3 is 14 residues. The CDR3 sequence is CASSPQGQGNGYTF. The CDR3 region has the DNA TGTGCCAGTAGCCCACAGGGACAGGGAAATGGCTACACCTTC. Together with reference TRBV19 and TRBJ1-2, the CDR3 gives the full variable domain: DGGITQSPKYLFRKEGQNVTLSCEQNLNHDAMYWYRQDPGQGLRLIYYSQIVNDFQKGDIAEGYSVSREKKESFPLTVTSAQKNPTAFYLCASSPQGQGNGYTFGSGTRLTVV.

This chain connects TRBV6-5 to TRBJ1-1; no definite D call. Deletions cut 5 bases from V and 7 bases from J, with 14 bases between. Germline lookup yields CDR1 MNHEY and CDR2 SVGAGI. The CDR3 has 13 residues. CDR3 sequence: CASSRLLTGEAFF. The CDR3 region has the DNA TGTGCCAGCAGTCGATTACTTACCGGTGAAGCTTTCTTT.

V gene TRBV19 combines with J gene TRBJ1-2; TRBD1 might be the D (6 bases). The CDR3 length is 13 residues. V was clipped by 6 bases and J by 8 bases, with 16 bases between them. Germline V CDR1 and CDR2: LNHDA, SQIVND (reference sequence). The CDR3 protein is CASRDTGSEGYTF. CDR3 nucleotides: TGTGCCAGTAGAGACACAGGGTCTGAAGGCTACACCTTC.

V is TRBV5-4 and J is TRBJ1-2, with 7 positions matching TRBD1. The V gene end was trimmed by 2 bases and the J gene end by 8 bases; junction bases not matched to a gene: 3. The CDR3 is made up of 12 amino acids. CDR1 is SGHNT and CDR2 is YYREEE in the germline V gene (reference sequence). The CDR3 DNA sequence: TGTGCCAGCAGCTTCGACAGGGTAGGCTACACCTTC. Amino acids: CASSFDRVGYTF.

V gene TRBV7-6 combines with J gene TRBJ2-1; TRBD2 agrees at 13 bases. Trimming cost V 5 bases and J 7 bases; bases outside gene matches: 8. The CDR3 spans 16 residues. CDR1 SGHVS and CDR2 FNYEAQ come from the germline V gene. This CDR3 is CASSPAATSGRNEQFF. The CDR3 DNA is TGTGCCAGCAGCCCAGCCGCGACTAGCGGGAGGAATGAGCAGTTCTTC.